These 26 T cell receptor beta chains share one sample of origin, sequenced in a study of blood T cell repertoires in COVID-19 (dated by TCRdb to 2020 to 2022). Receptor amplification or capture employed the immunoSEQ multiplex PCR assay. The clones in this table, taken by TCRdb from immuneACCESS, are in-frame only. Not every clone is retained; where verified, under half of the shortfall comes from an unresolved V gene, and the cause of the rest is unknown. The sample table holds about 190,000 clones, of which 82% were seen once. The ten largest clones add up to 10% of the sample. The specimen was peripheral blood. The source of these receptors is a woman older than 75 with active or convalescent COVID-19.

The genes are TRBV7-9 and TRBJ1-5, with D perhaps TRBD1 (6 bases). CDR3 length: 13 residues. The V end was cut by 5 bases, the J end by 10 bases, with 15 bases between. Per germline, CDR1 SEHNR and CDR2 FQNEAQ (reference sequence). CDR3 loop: CASSQGTGQPQHF. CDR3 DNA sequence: TGTGCCAGCAGCCAAGGGACGGGACAACCCCAGCATTTT.

The DNA for the CDR3 is TGTGCCAGCAGCCCCGGGACTAGCGGGAGAAATGAGCAGTTCTTC. Encoded protein: CASSPGTSGRNEQFF. V gene TRBV5-4 combines with J gene TRBJ2-1, with 14 bases matching TRBD2. Germline loops: CDR1 SGHNT, CDR2 YYREEE (reference sequence). J was trimmed by 7 bases and V by 4 bases; bases with no gene match: 4. This CDR3 has 15 residues.

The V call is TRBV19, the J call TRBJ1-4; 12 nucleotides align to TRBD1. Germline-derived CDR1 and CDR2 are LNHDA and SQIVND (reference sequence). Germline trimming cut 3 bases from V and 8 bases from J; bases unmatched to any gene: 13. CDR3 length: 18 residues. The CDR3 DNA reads TGTGCCAGTAGTATGGAGTCCCGGGACAGGGGGCGACGGGAAAAACTGTTTTTT. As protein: CASSMESRDRGRREKLFF.

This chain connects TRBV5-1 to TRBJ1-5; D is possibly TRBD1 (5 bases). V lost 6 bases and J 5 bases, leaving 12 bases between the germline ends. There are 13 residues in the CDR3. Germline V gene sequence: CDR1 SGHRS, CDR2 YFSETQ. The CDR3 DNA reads TGCGCCAGCACCGATAGCAGGGATCAGCCCCAGCATTTT. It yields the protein CASTDSRDQPQHF.

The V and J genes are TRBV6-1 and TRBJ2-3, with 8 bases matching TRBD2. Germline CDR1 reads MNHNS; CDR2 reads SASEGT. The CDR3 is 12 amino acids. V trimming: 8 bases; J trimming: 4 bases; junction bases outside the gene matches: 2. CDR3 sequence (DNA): TGTGCCAGCGCGGGGGGCGCAGATACGCAGTATTTT. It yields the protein CASAGGADTQYF.

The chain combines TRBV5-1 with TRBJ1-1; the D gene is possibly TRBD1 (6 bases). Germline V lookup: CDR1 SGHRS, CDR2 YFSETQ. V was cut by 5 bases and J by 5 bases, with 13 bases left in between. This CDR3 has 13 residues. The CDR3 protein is CASRTGQTTEAFF. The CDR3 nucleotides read TGCGCCAGCAGAACTGGACAGACTACTGAAGCTTTCTTT.

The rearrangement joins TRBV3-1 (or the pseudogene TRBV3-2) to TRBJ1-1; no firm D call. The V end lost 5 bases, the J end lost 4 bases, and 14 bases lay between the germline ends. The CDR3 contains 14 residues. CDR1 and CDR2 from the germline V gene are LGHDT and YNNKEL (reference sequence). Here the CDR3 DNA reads TGTGCCAGCAGCGAAGCGGCTGCGGTCACTGAAGCTTTCTTT. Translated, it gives CASSEAAAVTEAFF.

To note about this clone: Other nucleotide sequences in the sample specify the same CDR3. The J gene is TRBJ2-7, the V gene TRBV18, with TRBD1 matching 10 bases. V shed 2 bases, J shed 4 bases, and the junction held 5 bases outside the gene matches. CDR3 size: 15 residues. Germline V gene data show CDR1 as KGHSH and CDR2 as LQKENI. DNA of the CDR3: TGTGCCAGCTCACCAGGGACAGGGGCTACTTACGAGCAGTACTTC. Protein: CASSPGTGATYEQYF.

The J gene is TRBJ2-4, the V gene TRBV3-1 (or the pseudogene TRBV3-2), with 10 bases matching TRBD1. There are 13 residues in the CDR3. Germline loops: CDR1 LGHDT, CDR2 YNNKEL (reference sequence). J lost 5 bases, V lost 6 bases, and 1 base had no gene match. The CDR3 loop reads CASRGTGENIQYF. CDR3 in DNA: TGTGCCAGCAGGGGGACAGGGGAAAACATTCAGTACTTC.

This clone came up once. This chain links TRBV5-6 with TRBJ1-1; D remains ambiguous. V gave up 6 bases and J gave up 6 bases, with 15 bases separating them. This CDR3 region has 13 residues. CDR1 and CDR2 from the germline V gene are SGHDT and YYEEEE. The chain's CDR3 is CASTLGVYPEAFF. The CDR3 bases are TGTGCCAGCACCTTAGGAGTTTACCCTGAAGCTTTCTTT.

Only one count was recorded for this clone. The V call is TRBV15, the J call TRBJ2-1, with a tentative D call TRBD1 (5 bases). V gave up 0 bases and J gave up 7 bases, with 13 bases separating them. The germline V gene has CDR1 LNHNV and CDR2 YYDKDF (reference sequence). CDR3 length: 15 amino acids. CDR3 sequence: CATSRDQGLKNEQFF. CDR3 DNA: TGTGCCACCAGCAGAGACCAGGGCCTTAAGAATGAGCAGTTCTTC.

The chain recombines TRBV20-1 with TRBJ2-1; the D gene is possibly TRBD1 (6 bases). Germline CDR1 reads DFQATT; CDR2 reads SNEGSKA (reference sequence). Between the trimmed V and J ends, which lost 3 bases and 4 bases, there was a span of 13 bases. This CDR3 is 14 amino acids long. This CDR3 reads CSASLGAVYNEQFF. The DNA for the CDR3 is TGCAGTGCTAGTTTGGGGGCGGTTTACAATGAGCAGTTCTTC.

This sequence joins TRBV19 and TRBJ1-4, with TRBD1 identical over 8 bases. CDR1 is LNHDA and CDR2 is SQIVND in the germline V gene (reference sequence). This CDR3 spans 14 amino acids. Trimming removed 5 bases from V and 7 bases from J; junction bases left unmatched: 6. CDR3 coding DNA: TGTGCCAGTAGTCTAAGACAGGGGAGTGAAAAACTGTTTTTT. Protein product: CASSLRQGSEKLFF.

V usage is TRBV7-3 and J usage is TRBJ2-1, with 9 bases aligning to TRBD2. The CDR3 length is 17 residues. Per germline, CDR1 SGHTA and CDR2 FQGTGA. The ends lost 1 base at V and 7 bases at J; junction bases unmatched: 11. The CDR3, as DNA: TGTGCCAGCAGCTTAATATTTGCTAGCGGGATGGGAAATGAGCAGTTCTTC. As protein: CASSLIFASGMGNEQFF.

CDR3 sequence: CASSDTGYRGGTEAFF. In nucleotides, the CDR3 is TGCGCCAGCAGTGACACCGGGTATAGGGGAGGTACTGAAGCTTTCTTT. The gene calls are TRBV10-1 and TRBJ1-1, with a tentative D call TRBD1 (5 bases). This CDR3 is 16 amino acids long. Germline V gene data show CDR1 as WNHNN and CDR2 as SYGVQD (reference sequence). Trimming cost V 3 bases and J 5 bases, with 19 bases left between them.

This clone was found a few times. The CDR3, as DNA: TGTGCCAGCAGTGAAGTAATGGCCGGAAACACCATATATTTT. Amino acids: CASSEVMAGNTIYF. V gene TRBV2 combines with J gene TRBJ1-3, with no clear D. This CDR3 has 14 residues. Germline CDR1 reads SNHLY; CDR2 reads FYNNEI. With 1 base removed from V and 4 bases from J, the gap between germline ends came to 8 bases.

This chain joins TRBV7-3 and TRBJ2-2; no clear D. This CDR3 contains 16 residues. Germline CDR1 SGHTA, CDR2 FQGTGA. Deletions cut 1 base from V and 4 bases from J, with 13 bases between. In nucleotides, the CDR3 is TGTGCCAGCAGCTTAATTGGCCCCTCCCGCACCGGGGAGCTGTTTTTT. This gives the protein CASSLIGPSRTGELFF.

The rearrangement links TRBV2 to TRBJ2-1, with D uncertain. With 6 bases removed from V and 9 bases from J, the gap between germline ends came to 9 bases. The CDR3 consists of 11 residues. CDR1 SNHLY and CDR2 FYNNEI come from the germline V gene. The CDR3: CASSSGGEQFF. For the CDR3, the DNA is TGTGCCAGCAGCTCGGGTGGTGAGCAGTTCTTC.

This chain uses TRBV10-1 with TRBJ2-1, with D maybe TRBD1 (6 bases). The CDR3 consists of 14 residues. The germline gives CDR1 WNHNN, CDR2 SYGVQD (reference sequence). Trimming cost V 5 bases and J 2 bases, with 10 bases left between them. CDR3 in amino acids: CASSSRGTYNEQFF. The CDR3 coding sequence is TGCGCCAGCAGTTCGAGGGGGACCTACAATGAGCAGTTCTTC.

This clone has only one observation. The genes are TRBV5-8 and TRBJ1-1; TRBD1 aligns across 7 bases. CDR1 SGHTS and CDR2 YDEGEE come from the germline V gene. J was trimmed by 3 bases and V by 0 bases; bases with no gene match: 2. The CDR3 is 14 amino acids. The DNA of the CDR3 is TGTGCCAGCAGCTTGGACGACAGGGACACTGAAGCTTTCTTT. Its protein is CASSLDDRDTEAFF.

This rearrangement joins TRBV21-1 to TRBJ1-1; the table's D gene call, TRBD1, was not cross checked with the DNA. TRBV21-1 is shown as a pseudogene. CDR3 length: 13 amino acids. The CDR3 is CASSATGTGEAFF. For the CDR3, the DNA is TGTGCCAGCAGCGCTACCGGGACAGGGGAAGCTTTCTTT.

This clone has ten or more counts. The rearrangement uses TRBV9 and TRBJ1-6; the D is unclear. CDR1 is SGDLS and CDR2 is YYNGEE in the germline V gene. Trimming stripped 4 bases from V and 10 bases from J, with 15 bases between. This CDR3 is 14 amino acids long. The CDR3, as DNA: TGTGCCAGCAGCTTAGGGAGTATAGGCTCACCCCTCCACTTT. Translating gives CASSLGSIGSPLHF.

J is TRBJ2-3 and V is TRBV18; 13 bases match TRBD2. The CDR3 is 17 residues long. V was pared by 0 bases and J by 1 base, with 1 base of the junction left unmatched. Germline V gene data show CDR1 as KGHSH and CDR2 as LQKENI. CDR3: CASSPPTSGRGTDTQYF. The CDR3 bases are TGTGCCAGCTCACCACCCACTAGCGGGAGGGGCACAGATACGCAGTATTTT.

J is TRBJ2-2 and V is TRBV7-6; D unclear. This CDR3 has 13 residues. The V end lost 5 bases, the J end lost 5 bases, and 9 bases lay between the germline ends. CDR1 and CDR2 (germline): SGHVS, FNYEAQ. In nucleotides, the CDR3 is TGTGCCAGCAGCCCAAGAGAAACCGGGGAGCTGTTTTTT. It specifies CASSPRETGELFF.

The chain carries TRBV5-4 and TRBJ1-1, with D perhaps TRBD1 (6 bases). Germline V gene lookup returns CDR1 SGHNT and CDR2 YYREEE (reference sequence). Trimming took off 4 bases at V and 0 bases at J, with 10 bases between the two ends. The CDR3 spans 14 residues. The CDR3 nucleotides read TGTGCCAGCAGCAAGGACAGCCTGAACACTGAAGCTTTCTTT. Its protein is CASSKDSLNTEAFF.

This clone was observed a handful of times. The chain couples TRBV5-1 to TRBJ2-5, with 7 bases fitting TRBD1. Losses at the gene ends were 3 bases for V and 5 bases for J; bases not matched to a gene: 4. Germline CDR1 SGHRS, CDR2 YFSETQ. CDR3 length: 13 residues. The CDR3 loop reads CASSWGQLETQYF. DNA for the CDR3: TGCGCCAGCAGCTGGGGACAGCTGGAGACCCAGTACTTC.